The T cell receptor beta chain under discussion was sequenced for a study of lymphopenia after photon versus proton radiotherapy. This clone was observed a single time. Using immunoSEQ multiplex PCR, the repertoire was profiled, and TCRdb retains in-frame clones only, with some absent. The sample has 77,000 or so clones, around 80% seen once. The sequence came from a man between 60 and 75 years old with pancreatic cancer. The specimen comprised peripheral blood, sampled from a patient treated with proton-based radiotherapy.

CDR3 in DNA: TGTGCCAGCAGCAAGACAAGCGGGAGGGCCCACGAGCAGTACTTC. It encodes CASSKTSGRAHEQYF. The chain carries TRBV21-1 and TRBJ2-7; whether TRBD2, the table's D call, matches the DNA was not checked. TRBV21-1 is a recognized pseudogene. CDR3 length: 15 residues.